The 10 T cell receptor beta chains reported below all come from one sample, sequenced in a study of T cell responses to AZD1222 COVID-19 vaccine. Assay: immunoSEQ multiplex PCR; the TCRdb copy retains only in-frame clones and omits some. The sample holds some 78,000 clones; roughly 80% are singletons and the top ten take 1.3%. Sequencing was performed on peripheral blood, taken 28 days after the second AZD1222 dose. The receptors come from an adult who received the AZD1222 COVID-19 vaccine.

The genes are TRBV5-6 and TRBJ1-1, with D possibly being TRBD1 (5 bases). CDR3 size: 13 residues. Trimming shortened V by 7 bases and J by 4 bases, and 14 bases separated the two germline ends. Germline-derived CDR1 and CDR2 are SGHDT and YYEEEE. This chain's CDR3 is CASARGVSTEAFF. CDR3 nucleotide sequence: TGTGCCAGCGCCCGAGGGGTAAGCACTGAAGCTTTCTTT.

This chain connects TRBV7-8 to TRBJ2-3, with D perhaps matching TRBD1 or TRBD2 (5 bases each). The germline V gene has CDR1 SGHVS and CDR2 FQNEAQ. V lost 5 bases, J lost 2 bases, and 17 bases lay in between. There are 16 residues in the CDR3. The CDR3 DNA reads as TGTGCCAGCAGCGAACCCGGGACGTACTACACAGATACGCAGTATTTT. It encodes CASSEPGTYYTDTQYF.

The V gene is TRBV3-1 (or the pseudogene TRBV3-2), the J gene TRBJ2-5, with D uncertain. This CDR3 has 14 residues. Germline V lookup: CDR1 LGHDT, CDR2 YNNKEL (reference sequence). The germline V and J ends were trimmed by 4 bases and 7 bases, with 16 bases remaining between them. The CDR3 spells CASSPAGQIVTQYF. In nucleotides, the CDR3 is TGTGCCAGCAGCCCGGCAGGTCAAATCGTGACCCAGTACTTC.

This clone was observed once. This chain joins TRBV7-2 and TRBJ1-5; weak D call: TRBD1 (6 bases). Trimming stripped 7 bases from V and 6 bases from J, with 16 bases between. This CDR3 contains 14 residues. CDR1 is SGHTA and CDR2 is FQGNSA in the germline V gene. CDR3 sequence (DNA): TGTGCCAGCACCTTGGGGGACATCACTCAGCCCCAGCATTTT. As protein: CASTLGDITQPQHF.

The chain recombines TRBV19 with TRBJ1-6, with 9 positions matching TRBD1. Germline V gives CDR1 LNHDA, CDR2 SQIVND (reference sequence). The CDR3 runs 15 residues. V dropped 6 bases and J dropped 10; count of bases not matched to a gene: 10. The CDR3 nucleotides read TGTGCCAGTAGAACCGGGACAGGGATTAGCTCACCCCTCCACTTT. It translates to CASRTGTGISSPLHF.

This sequence joins TRBV19 and TRBJ2-1; possibly TRBD2 for D (5 bases). CDR3 length: 17 amino acids. Looked up from germline, CDR1 is LNHDA and CDR2 is SQIVND (reference sequence). The V and J ends lost 6 bases and 2 bases respectively, with 20 bases between them. CDR3 nucleotide sequence: TGTGCCAGTAGACCTACTCTAGCAGAACTAACCTACAATGAGCAGTTCTTC. This gives the protein CASRPTLAELTYNEQFF. The full variable domain, its missing parts supplied by reference TRBV19 and TRBJ2-1, is DGGITQSPKYLFRKEGQNVTLSCEQNLNHDAMYWYRQDPGQGLRLIYYSQIVNDFQKGDIAEGYSVSREKKESFPLTVTSAQKNPTAFYLCASRPTLAELTYNEQFFGPGTRLTVL.

The genes are TRBV5-1 and TRBJ2-1, with TRBD1 as a possible D gene (5 bases). This CDR3 is 14 amino acids long. CDR1 is SGHRS and CDR2 is YFSETQ in the germline V gene. V was trimmed by 4 bases and J by 4 bases, leaving 12 bases between them. Here the CDR3 reads CASSAQGAYNEQFF. The DNA of the CDR3 is TGCGCCAGCAGCGCCCAAGGGGCTTACAATGAGCAGTTCTTC.

Remarks on this clone: A junction end diverges from the germline sequence, so it may reflect a read error. The chain uses TRBV2 and TRBJ1-2, with a weak D call TRBD1 (6 bases). Per germline, CDR1 SNHLY and CDR2 FYNNEI. The CDR3 consists of 12 residues. The CDR3 nucleotides are TGCGGAGACGGGGGCACTAACTATGGCTACACCTTC. It specifies CGDGGTNYGYTF.

This clone was picked up a small number of times. V usage is TRBV21-1 and J usage is TRBJ1-5. TRBV21-1 is flagged as a pseudogene. The length of the CDR3 is 17 residues. This CDR3 is CASSKNSGGRSNQPQHF. CDR3 in DNA: TGTGCCAGCAGCAAAAATTCGGGGGGGCGTAGCAATCAGCCCCAGCATTTT.

The genes are TRBV30 and TRBJ1-3; 7 nucleotides line up with TRBD1. The CDR3 covers 16 residues. CDR1 and CDR2 from the germline V gene are GTSNPN and SVGIG (reference sequence). Trimming took 2 bases from V and 0 from J; bases not matched to a gene: 7. The CDR3 spells CAWSSVGQRSGNTIYF. DNA of the CDR3: TGTGCCTGGAGTAGTGTGGGACAGCGCTCTGGAAACACCATATATTTT.